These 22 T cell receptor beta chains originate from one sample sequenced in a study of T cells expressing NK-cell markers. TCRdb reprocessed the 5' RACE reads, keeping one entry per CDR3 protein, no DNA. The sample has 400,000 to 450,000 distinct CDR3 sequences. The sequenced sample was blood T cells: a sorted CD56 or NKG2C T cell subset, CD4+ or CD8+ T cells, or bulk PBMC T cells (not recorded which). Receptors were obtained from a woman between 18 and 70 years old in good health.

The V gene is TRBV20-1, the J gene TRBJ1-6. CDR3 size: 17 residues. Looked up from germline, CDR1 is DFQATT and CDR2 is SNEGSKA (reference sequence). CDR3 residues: CSARDALRQAGNSPLHF.

The CDR3 region is CASRGGGSRNEQYF. The J gene is TRBJ2-7, the V gene TRBV4-2. This CDR3 region has 14 residues. Looked up from germline, CDR1 is LGHNA and CDR2 is YNFKEQ.

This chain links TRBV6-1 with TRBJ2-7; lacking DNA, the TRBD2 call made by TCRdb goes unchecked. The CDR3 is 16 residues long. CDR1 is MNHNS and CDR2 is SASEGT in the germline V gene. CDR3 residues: CASSHTSGQASHEQYF.

CDR3 region: CSAETGTGTYNEQFF. This sequence joins TRBV20-1 and TRBJ2-1; checking the TCRdb D call of TRBD1 is not possible without DNA. Germline V gene lookup returns CDR1 DFQATT and CDR2 SNEGSKA (reference sequence). This CDR3 comprises 15 residues.

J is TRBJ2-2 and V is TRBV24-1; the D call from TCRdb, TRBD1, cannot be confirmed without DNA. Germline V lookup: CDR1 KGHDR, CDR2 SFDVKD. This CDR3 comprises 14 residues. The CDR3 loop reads CAAGDRDYTGELFF.

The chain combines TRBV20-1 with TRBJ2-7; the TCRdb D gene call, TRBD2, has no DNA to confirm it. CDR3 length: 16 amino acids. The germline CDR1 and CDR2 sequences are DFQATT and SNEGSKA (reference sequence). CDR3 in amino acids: CSARKASGSFGEEQYF.

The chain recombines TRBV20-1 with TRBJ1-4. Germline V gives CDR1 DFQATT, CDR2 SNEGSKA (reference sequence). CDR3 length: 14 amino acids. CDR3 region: CSASRVATNEKLFF.

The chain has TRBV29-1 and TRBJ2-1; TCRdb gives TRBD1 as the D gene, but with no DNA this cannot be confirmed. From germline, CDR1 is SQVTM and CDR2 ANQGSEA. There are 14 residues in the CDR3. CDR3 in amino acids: CSVASRTGAGEQFF.

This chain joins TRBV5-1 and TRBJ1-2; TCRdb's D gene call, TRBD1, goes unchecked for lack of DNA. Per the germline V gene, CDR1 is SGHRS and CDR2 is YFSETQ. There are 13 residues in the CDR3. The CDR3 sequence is CASSADDRGGYTF. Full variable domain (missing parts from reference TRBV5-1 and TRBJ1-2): KAGVTQTPRYLIKTRGQQVTLSCSPISGHRSVSWYQQTPGQGLQFLFEYFSETQRNKGNFPGRFSGRQFSNSRSEMNVSTLELGDSALYLCASSADDRGGYTFGSGTRLTVV.

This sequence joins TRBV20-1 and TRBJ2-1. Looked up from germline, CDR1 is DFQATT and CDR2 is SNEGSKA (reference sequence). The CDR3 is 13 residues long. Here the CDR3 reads CSARTSAYNEQFF.

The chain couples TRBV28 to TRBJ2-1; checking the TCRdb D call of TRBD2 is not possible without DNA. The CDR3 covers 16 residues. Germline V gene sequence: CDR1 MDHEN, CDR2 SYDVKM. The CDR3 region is CASSLPQAGSYNEQFF. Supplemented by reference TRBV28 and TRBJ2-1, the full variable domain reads DVKVTQSSRYLVKRTGEKVFLECVQDMDHENMFWYRQDPGLGLRLIYFSYDVKMKEKGDIPEGYSVSREKKERFSLILESASTNQTSMYLCASSLPQAGSYNEQFFGPGTRLTVL.

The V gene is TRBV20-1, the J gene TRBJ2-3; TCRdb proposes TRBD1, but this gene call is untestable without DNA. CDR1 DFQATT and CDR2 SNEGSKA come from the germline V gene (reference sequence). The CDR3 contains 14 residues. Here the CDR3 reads CSAWRGGGPDTQYF.

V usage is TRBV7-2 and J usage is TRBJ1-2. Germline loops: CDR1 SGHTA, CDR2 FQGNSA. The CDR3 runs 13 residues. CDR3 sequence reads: CASSLGVLLGYTF.

CDR3 region: CASSHPGQGNTGELFF. This sequence joins TRBV13 and TRBJ2-2; TCRdb's assignment of TRBD1 cannot be checked, as there is no DNA. There are 16 residues in the CDR3. Germline V CDR1 and CDR2: PRHDT, FYEKMQ (reference sequence).

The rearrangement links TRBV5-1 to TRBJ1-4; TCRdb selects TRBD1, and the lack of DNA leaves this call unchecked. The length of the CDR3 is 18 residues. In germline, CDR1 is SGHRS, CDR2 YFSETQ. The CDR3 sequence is CASSFLGRGDATNEKLFF.

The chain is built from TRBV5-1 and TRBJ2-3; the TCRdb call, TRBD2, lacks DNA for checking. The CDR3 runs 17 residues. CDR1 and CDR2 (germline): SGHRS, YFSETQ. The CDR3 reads CASSPPLSDGRGIVQYF.

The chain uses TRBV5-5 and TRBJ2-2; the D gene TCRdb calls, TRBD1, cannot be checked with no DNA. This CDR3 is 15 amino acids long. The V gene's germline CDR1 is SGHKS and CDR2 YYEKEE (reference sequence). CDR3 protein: CASSWGTVNTGELFF.

CDR3 protein: CASSLRRDGELFF. The chain has TRBV7-2 and TRBJ2-2; TCRdb lists TRBD2, though no DNA is available to test this call. CDR1 and CDR2 from the germline V gene are SGHTA and FQGNSA. This CDR3 spans 13 amino acids. Full variable domain (outside the CDR3, taken from reference TRBV7-2 and TRBJ2-2): GAGVSQSPSNKVTEKGKDVELRCDPISGHTALYWYRQSLGQGLEFLIYFQGNSAPDKSGLPSDRFSAERTGGSVSTLTIQRTQQEDSAVYLCASSLRRDGELFFGEGSRLTVL.

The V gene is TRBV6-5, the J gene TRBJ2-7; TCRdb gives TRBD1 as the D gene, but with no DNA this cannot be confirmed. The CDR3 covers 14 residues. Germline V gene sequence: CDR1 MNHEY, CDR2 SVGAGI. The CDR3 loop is CASSYSGASYEQYF.

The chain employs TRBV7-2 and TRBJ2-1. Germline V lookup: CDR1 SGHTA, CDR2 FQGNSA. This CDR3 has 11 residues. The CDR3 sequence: CASSPAREQFF.

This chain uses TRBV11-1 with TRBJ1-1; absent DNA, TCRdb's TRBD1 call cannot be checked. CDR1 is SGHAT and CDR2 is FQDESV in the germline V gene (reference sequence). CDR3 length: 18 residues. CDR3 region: CASSSGHGQGAWNTEAFF.

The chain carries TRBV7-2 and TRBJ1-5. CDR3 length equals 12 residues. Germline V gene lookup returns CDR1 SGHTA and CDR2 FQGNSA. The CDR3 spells CASSSTDRGQHF. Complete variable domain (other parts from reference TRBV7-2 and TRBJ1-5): GAGVSQSPSNKVTEKGKDVELRCDPISGHTALYWYRQSLGQGLEFLIYFQGNSAPDKSGLPSDRFSAERTGGSVSTLTIQRTQQEDSAVYLCASSSTDRGQHFGDGTRLSIL.